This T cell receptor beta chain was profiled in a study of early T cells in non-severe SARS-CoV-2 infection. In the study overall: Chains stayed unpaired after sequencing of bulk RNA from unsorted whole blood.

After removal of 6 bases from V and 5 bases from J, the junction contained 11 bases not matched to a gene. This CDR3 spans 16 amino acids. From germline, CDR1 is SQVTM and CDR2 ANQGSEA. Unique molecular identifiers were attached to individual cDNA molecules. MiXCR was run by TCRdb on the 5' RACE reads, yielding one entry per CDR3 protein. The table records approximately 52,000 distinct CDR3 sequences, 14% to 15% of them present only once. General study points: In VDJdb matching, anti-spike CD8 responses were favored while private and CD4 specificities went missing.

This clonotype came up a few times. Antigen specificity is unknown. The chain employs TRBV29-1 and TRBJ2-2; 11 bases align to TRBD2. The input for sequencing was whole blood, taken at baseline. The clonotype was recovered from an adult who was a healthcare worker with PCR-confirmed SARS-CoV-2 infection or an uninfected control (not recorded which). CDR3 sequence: CSVASAGTSGTGELFF. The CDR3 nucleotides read TGCAGCGTCGCAAGTGCCGGGACTAGCGGAACCGGGGAGCTGTTTTTT.